This T cell receptor (beta chain) was retrieved from a study of T cells in Graves' hyperthyroidism and ophthalmopathy. Germline loops: CDR1 MNHEY, CDR2 SVGAGI. CDR3 size: 17 residues. V was clipped by 2 bases and J by 0 bases, with 14 bases between them. This clonotype was detected a few times. The antigen remains undetermined. Findings and caveats of the study: A 13 V-J signature model discriminated ophthalmopathy versus stable hyperthyroidism.

Researchers took RNA transcripts and amplified the TCR beta CDR3 regions from them. The HTBI primer set was used in a first-round RT-PCR of the TCR CDR3. TCRdb re-called the multiplex PCR reads with MiXCR, one entry per CDR3 protein. The table has a few hundred thousand distinct CDR3 sequences, around 20% seen once. The sequenced sample consisted of blood. This sequence joins TRBV6-5 and TRBJ1-5; D call uncertain. The TCR sequence derives from a man between 35 and 55 years old with Graves' hyperthyroidism. CDR3 in amino acids: CASSYDGPQYSNQPQHF. In DNA form, the CDR3 reads TGTGCCAGCAGTTACGATGGGCCCCAATATAGCAATCAGCCCCAGCATTTT.